The sample holds a few counts of the clone carrying this T cell receptor beta chain. The CDR3 runs to 14 residues. Germline V CDR1 and CDR2: MNHEY, SMNVEV (reference sequence). The germline V and J ends were trimmed by 3 bases and 0 bases, with 8 bases remaining between them. The data were taken from a study of control samples from healthy donors and cancer patients. Some clones are missing from TCRdb's copy, which holds only in-frame ones; the method was immunoSEQ multiplex PCR. This table holds just under 65,000 clones, roughly 85% found once. What was sequenced was blood. The V and J genes are TRBV27 and TRBJ1-2, with D maybe TRBD1 (5 bases). This TCR derives from a man aged 40-49 years in good health. This chain's CDR3 is CASSLSGANYGYTF. The CDR3 DNA reads as TGTGCCAGCAGTTTGTCGGGGGCTAACTATGGCTACACCTTC.